This T cell receptor beta chain stems from a study of T cells in Graves' hyperthyroidism and ophthalmopathy. On this clonotype: The antigen remains unidentified. The junction differs from germline at one of its ends, possibly a read error.

Study observations and caveats: Ophthalmopathy was separated from stable hyperthyroidism by a 13 V-J model. Among thyroid clonotypes expanded above 0.001, most also appeared in blood.

Using RNA transcripts as the source, TCR beta CDR3 regions were amplified. A set of HTBI primers served as the primers for a first-round RT-PCR of the TCR CDR3. TCRdb called the multiplex PCR reads again in MiXCR, with one record for every CDR3 protein. Of 650,000 to 700,000 distinct CDR3 sequences in the sample, roughly 17% were seen once. This clonotype was sampled from a man over 45 with Graves' hyperthyroidism. The sample consisted of blood.

CDR3: CASSLRTSGGGNNEPFF. The CDR3 region has the DNA TGTGCCAGCAGCCTCAGGACTAGCGGGGGGGGAAACAATGAGCCGTTCTTC. The chain links TRBV11-2 to TRBJ2-1; 15 nucleotides match TRBD2. The CDR3 spans 17 residues. Germline V gene sequence: CDR1 SGHAT, CDR2 FQNNGV.